This T cell receptor beta chain was recovered during a study of human T cells and chemical hapten exposure. Study information: Chiefly female patients presented with alopecia areata, totalis or universalis. Largely, small differences in pooled library volume made per-sample TCR yields vary. Study-wide results and limits: After DPC sensitization, TCRs above 1 in 1000 frequency showed no change.

The sample's time point: pre-sensitization, week 0. Stated treatment: therapeutic diphenylcyclopropenone sensitization with weekly scalp DPC. Blood was collected ahead of every patch test applied. This clonotype appeared many times. The target antigen is unknown. The germline CDR1 and CDR2 sequences are MNHEY and SVGAGI. V shed 2 bases and J shed 5 bases, with 18 bases lying between them. The CDR3 contains 17 residues. TCRdb analysed the RACE reads with MiXCR anew, one entry per CDR3 protein. Of approximately 320,000 distinct CDR3 sequences listed, 4.5% to 7% are singletons. This rearrangement joins TRBV6-5 to TRBJ1-4; D remains unclear. This material consisted of whole blood, taken in connection with sensitization to the hapten diphenylcyclopropenone (DPC). The receptor comes from a woman younger than 30 with alopecia areata. Some clones in this sample may be carry-over from other donors' samples. The CDR3 loop reads CASSYLDSNSENEKLFF. The CDR3 DNA reads as TGTGCCAGCAGTTACCTGGATAGCAATTCTGAAAATGAAAAACTGTTTTTT.